Below, 21 T cell receptor beta chains from the same sample are listed, as sequenced in a study of cytomegalovirus exposure and HLA in healthy donors. Amplification used 60 Vbeta primers and 13 Jbeta primers. Assay: immunoSEQ multiplex PCR; the TCRdb copy retains only in-frame clones and omits some. The sample shows just over 200,000 clones, around 85% of them seen only once. Sequenced material: PBMCs. The receptors were gathered from a man aged 50 or older in good health and CMV-seronegative.

This chain connects TRBV7-7 to TRBJ1-4; TRBD1 is a possible D gene (5 bases). The CDR3 spans 13 residues. Germline V CDR1 and CDR2: SSHAT, FNYEAQ (reference sequence). Between the trimmed V and J ends, which lost 3 bases and 6 bases, there was a span of 8 bases. The CDR3 DNA is TGTGCCAGCAGCTTGGGGCCTTATGAAAAACTGTTTTTT. It encodes CASSLGPYEKLFF.

The rearrangement uses TRBV5-1 and TRBJ1-2; 7 nucleotides agree with TRBD1. Germline V gives CDR1 SGHRS, CDR2 YFSETQ. The V segment lost 3 bases and the J segment 1 base; nucleotides outside the gene matches: 9. This CDR3 comprises 16 residues. CDR3: CASSSSGTAHNYGYTF. As DNA, the CDR3 is TGCGCCAGCAGCTCCTCCGGGACAGCTCATAACTATGGCTACACCTTC.

This clone was seen only once. The chain has TRBV29-1 and TRBJ2-7, with 7 positions matching TRBD1. CDR1 SQVTM and CDR2 ANQGSEA come from the germline V gene. The CDR3 covers 12 residues. CDR3 bases: TGCAGTGTAGGGGGACAGTCCTACGAGCAGTACTTC. This encodes CSVGGQSYEQYF.

The chain couples TRBV4-2 to TRBJ2-1, with 9 bases fitting TRBD2. Germline trimming cut 3 bases from V and 3 bases from J; bases unmatched to any gene: 3. Germline CDR1 LGHNA, CDR2 YNFKEQ. The length of the CDR3 is 15 residues. The CDR3 is CASSHPTSGYNEQFF. The CDR3 DNA reads TGTGCCAGCAGCCACCCGACTAGCGGCTACAATGAGCAGTTCTTC.

The rearrangement uses TRBV2 and TRBJ2-2, with TRBD2 identical over 14 bases. Germline V gene data show CDR1 as SNHLY and CDR2 as FYNNEI. Germline trimming cut 10 bases from V and 1 base from J; bases unmatched to any gene: 5. This CDR3 spans 16 amino acids. For the CDR3, the DNA is TGTGCCACCCATGGGACTAGCGGGAGGAACACCGGGGAGCTGTTTTTT. Translated, it gives CATHGTSGRNTGELFF.

This chain joins TRBV4-3 and TRBJ2-2, with 7 bases that match TRBD2. The junction had 0 bases not matched to a gene; V was cut back by 1 base and J by 1 base. Germline CDR1 is LGHNA and CDR2 is YSLEER. CDR3 length: 15 amino acids. The CDR3 sequence: CASSQGGGNTGELFF. The CDR3 nucleotides are TGCGCCAGCAGCCAAGGCGGGGGGAACACCGGGGAGCTGTTTTTT.

The chain recombines TRBV7-6 with TRBJ2-3, with TRBD1 identical over 7 bases. Germline V gives CDR1 SGHVS, CDR2 FNYEAQ. Trimming removed 4 bases from V and 1 base from J; junction bases left unmatched: 5. The CDR3 has 15 residues. This chain's CDR3 is CASSSWTGGTDTQYF. The DNA for the CDR3 is TGTGCCAGCAGCTCCTGGACAGGAGGCACAGATACGCAGTATTTT.

The V call is TRBV6-5, the J call TRBJ1-1, with 7 bases identical to TRBD1. The length of the CDR3 is 15 residues. Losses at the gene ends were 5 bases for V and 3 bases for J; bases not matched to a gene: 9. Germline V gene sequence: CDR1 MNHEY, CDR2 SVGAGI. The CDR3 spells CASSLTGTRDTEAFF. CDR3 DNA: TGTGCCAGCAGTCTGACAGGGACTAGGGACACTGAAGCTTTCTTT.

V gene TRBV28 combines with J gene TRBJ1-1; 7 bases are shared with TRBD1. Per the germline V gene, CDR1 is MDHEN and CDR2 is SYDVKM. V dropped 6 bases and J dropped 0; count of bases not matched to a gene: 13. There are 17 residues in the CDR3. CDR3 coding DNA: TGTGCCAGCAGACCTACAGGGGCCCGGGGTCTGAACACTGAAGCTTTCTTT. Protein sequence: CASRPTGARGLNTEAFF.

The chain has TRBV2 and TRBJ2-2; 8 nucleotides match TRBD1. CDR1 is SNHLY, CDR2 FYNNEI, per germline. V gave up 4 bases and J gave up 6 bases; unmatched junction bases: 4. The CDR3 is 14 amino acids. CDR3 sequence (DNA): TGTGCCAGCAGTGGCCAGGGGGCACCCGGGGAGCTGTTTTTT. Translation: CASSGQGAPGELFF.

The chain is built from TRBV19 and TRBJ1-6; the D is unclear. Looked up from germline, CDR1 is LNHDA and CDR2 is SQIVND (reference sequence). The CDR3 runs 15 residues. V lost 2 bases, J lost 4 bases, and 9 bases lay in between. Here the CDR3 reads CASSIRVNYNSPLHF. CDR3 sequence (DNA): TGTGCCAGTAGTATACGGGTCAATTATAATTCACCCCTCCACTTT.

In this sample, this clone turned up once. J is TRBJ1-1 and V is TRBV18, with D tentatively TRBD1 (5 bases). The germline V gene has CDR1 KGHSH and CDR2 LQKENI. The CDR3 loop spans 13 amino acids. The V end was cut by 5 bases, the J end by 5 bases, with 12 bases between. Written as DNA, the CDR3 is TGTGCCAGCTCATCCGGGGGGAGGACTGAAGCTTTCTTT. Amino acids: CASSSGGRTEAFF.

This clone showed up just a few times. V is TRBV7-3 and J is TRBJ2-3, with 10 bases fitting TRBD2. The germline CDR1 and CDR2 sequences are SGHTA and FQGTGA. Unmatched junction bases numbered 5, after V lost 0 bases and J lost 8 bases. CDR3 length: 15 amino acids. CDR3 in DNA: TGTGCCAGCAGCTTAACGCTAGCGGGAGATACTACGCAGTATTTT. This gives the protein CASSLTLAGDTTQYF.

The chain recombines TRBV5-1 with TRBJ2-7; 8 bases are a match to TRBD1. Germline V gene data show CDR1 as SGHRS and CDR2 as YFSETQ. The length of the CDR3 is 16 residues. The V segment lost 4 bases and the J segment 0 bases; nucleotides outside the gene matches: 9. The CDR3, as DNA: TGCGCCAGCAGCCCCACTTCAGGGGGCGGCTCCTACGAGCAGTACTTC. It specifies CASSPTSGGGSYEQYF. Full variable domain (rest looked up from reference TRBV5-1 and TRBJ2-7): KAGVTQTPRYLIKTRGQQVTLSCSPISGHRSVSWYQQTPGQGLQFLFEYFSETQRNKGNFPGRFSGRQFSNSRSEMNVSTLELGDSALYLCASSPTSGGGSYEQYFGPGTRLTVT.

The CDR3 DNA is TGCAGCGTTGCCCGGGACACCGCTAACTATGGCTACACCTTC. Translated: CSVARDTANYGYTF. The V and J genes are TRBV29-1 and TRBJ1-2, with D possibly matching TRBD1 (6 bases). V was clipped by 4 bases and J by 0 bases, with 12 bases between them. The CDR3 length is 14 residues. Germline assignment: CDR1 SQVTM and CDR2 ANQGSEA.

The V gene is TRBV6-5, the J gene TRBJ1-2; 7 bases match TRBD1. The germline CDR1 and CDR2 sequences are MNHEY and SVGAGI. The CDR3 consists of 15 residues. The J segment lost 3 bases and the V segment lost 5 bases, leaving 9 bases of the junction unmatched. The CDR3 coding sequence is TGTGCCAGCAGTCCCGCCGGGACAGCCTACTATGGCTACACCTTC. Amino acid sequence: CASSPAGTAYYGYTF.

The rearrangement joins TRBV11-3 to TRBJ2-7; D remains unclear. CDR3 length equals 12 residues. V was trimmed by 5 bases and J by 5 bases, leaving 10 bases between them. Germline V gene lookup returns CDR1 SGHNT and CDR2 YENEEA. DNA of the CDR3: TGTGCCAGCAGCCTTCGCCCGGACGAGCAGTACTTC. It specifies CASSLRPDEQYF.

This clone turned up a few times. The chain employs TRBV27 and TRBJ2-1, with D unresolved. The length of the CDR3 is 14 residues. Germline loops: CDR1 MNHEY, CDR2 SMNVEV (reference sequence). V was pared by 3 bases and J by 1 base, with 7 bases between. The CDR3 sequence is CASSFASSYNEQFF. CDR3 in DNA: TGTGCCAGCAGTTTCGCTAGTTCCTACAATGAGCAGTTCTTC.

This clone was counted between two and nine times. The J gene is TRBJ2-7, the V gene TRBV7-2; 7 positions match TRBD2. From germline, CDR1 is SGHTA and CDR2 FQGNSA. This CDR3 region has 16 residues. The junction had 12 bases not matched to a gene; V was cut back by 2 bases and J by 5 bases. As DNA, the CDR3 is TGTGCCAGCAGCTTAATCGTCGGCGGGAGAGACCACGAGCAGTACTTC. This sequence encodes CASSLIVGGRDHEQYF. Drawing the rest from reference TRBV7-2 and TRBJ2-7, the complete variable domain is GAGVSQSPSNKVTEKGKDVELRCDPISGHTALYWYRQSLGQGLEFLIYFQGNSAPDKSGLPSDRFSAERTGGSVSTLTIQRTQQEDSAVYLCASSLIVGGRDHEQYFGPGTRLTVT.

V usage is TRBV11-3 and J usage is TRBJ2-1; 9 nucleotides match TRBD2. Germline CDR1 SGHNT, CDR2 YENEEA. This CDR3 is built from 15 residues. J was trimmed by 0 bases and V by 3 bases; bases with no gene match: 0. The CDR3 DNA is TGTGCCAGCAGCTTTAGCGGGAGCTCCTACAATGAGCAGTTCTTC. It translates to CASSFSGSSYNEQFF.

This clone occurred once. The chain joins TRBV4-2 to TRBJ2-7; TRBD2 aligns across 8 bases. Trimming took 2 bases from V and 1 from J; bases not matched to a gene: 7. The CDR3 is 16 residues long. In germline, CDR1 is LGHNA, CDR2 YNFKEQ. The CDR3 loop is CASSQRGAGGSYEQYF. CDR3 in DNA: TGTGCCAGCAGCCAACGAGGGGCGGGAGGTTCCTACGAGCAGTACTTC.